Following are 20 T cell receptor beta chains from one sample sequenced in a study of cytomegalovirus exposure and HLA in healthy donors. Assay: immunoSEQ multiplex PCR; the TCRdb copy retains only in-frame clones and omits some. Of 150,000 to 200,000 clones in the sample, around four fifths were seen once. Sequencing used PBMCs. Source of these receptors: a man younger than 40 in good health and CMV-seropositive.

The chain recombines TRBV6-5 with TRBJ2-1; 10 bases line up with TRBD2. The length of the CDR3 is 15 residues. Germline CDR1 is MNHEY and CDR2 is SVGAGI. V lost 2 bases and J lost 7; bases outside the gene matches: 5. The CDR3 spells CASSYERGGRNEQFF. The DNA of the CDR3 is TGTGCCAGCAGTTACGAGCGGGGGGGCAGGAATGAGCAGTTCTTC.

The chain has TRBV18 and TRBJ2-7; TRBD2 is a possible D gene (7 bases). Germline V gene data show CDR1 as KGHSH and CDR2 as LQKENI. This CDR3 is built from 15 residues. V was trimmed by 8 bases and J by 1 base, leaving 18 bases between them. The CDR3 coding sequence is TGTGCCAGCACGGCAAAGGGGGGGCCGTCCTACGAGCAGTACTTC. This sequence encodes CASTAKGGPSYEQYF.

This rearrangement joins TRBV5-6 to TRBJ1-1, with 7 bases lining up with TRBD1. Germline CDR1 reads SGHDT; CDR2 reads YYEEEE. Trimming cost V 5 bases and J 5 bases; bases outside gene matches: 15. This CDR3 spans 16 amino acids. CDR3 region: CASRPQGMFDDTEAFF. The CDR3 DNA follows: TGTGCCAGCAGGCCACAGGGGATGTTCGATGATACTGAAGCTTTCTTT.

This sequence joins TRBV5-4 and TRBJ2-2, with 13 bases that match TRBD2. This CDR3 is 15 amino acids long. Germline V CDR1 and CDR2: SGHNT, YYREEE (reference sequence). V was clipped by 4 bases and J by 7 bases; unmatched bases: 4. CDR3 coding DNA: TGTGCCAGCAGCATTCGGACTAGCGGGGGCGGGGAGCTGTTTTTT. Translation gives CASSIRTSGGGELFF.

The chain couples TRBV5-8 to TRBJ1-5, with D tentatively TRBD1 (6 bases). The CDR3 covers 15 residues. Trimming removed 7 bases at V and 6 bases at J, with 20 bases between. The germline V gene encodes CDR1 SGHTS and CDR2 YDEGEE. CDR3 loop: CASAVGQLFGQPQHF. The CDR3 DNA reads TGTGCCAGCGCCGTCGGACAGTTGTTTGGTCAGCCCCAGCATTTT.

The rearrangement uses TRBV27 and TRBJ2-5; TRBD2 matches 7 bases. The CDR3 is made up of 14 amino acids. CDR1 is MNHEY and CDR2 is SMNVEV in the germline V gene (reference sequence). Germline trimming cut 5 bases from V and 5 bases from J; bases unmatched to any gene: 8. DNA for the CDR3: TGTGCCAGCAGTAGGAGGGAGGGCGCGGAGACCCAGTACTTC. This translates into CASSRREGAETQYF.

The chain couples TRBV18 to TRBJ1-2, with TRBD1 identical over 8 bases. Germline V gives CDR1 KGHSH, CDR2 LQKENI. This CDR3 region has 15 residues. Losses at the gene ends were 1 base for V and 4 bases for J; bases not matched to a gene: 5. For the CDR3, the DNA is TGTGCCAGCTCACCACTTTTCAGGGGGCGCTATGGCTACACCTTC. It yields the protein CASSPLFRGRYGYTF.

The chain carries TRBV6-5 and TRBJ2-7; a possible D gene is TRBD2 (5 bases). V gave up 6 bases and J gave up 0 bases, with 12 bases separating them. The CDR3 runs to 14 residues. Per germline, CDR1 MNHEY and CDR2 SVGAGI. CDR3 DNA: TGTGCCAGCAGCTACGAGGGATTCTCCTACGAGCAGTACTTC. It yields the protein CASSYEGFSYEQYF.

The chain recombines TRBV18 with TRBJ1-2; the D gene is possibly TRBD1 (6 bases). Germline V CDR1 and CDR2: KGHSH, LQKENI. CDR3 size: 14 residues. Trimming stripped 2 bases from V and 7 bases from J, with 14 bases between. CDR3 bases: TGTGCCAGCTCACCAAGTAGGGGGATGGCTGGCTACACCTTC. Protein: CASSPSRGMAGYTF.

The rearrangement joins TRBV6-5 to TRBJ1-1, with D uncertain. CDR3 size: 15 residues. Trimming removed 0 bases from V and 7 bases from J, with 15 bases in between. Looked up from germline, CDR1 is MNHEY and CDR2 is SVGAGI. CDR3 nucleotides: TGTGCCAGCAGTTACTCTTTGGTGGGGAGACATGAAGCTTTCTTT. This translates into CASSYSLVGRHEAFF.

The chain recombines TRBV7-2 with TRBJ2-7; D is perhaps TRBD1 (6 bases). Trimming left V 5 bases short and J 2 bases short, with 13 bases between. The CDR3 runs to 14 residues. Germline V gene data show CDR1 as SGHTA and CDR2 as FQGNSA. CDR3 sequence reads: CASSHRVSPYEQYF. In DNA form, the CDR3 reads TGTGCCAGCAGCCACAGGGTGAGTCCCTACGAGCAGTACTTC.

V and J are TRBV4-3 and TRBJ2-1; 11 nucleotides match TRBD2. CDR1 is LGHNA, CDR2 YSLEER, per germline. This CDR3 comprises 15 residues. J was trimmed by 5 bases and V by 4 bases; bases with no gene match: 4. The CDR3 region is CASSRTSGGHNEQFF. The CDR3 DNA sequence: TGCGCCAGCAGCCGAACTAGCGGGGGCCACAATGAGCAGTTCTTC.

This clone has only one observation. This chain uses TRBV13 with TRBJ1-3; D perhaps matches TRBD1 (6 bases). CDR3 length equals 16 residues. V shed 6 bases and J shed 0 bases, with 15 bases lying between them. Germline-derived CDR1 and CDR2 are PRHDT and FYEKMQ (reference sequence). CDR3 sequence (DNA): TGTGCCAGCAGACGCACAGGGCCAAGCTCTGGAAACACCATATATTTT. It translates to CASRRTGPSSGNTIYF.

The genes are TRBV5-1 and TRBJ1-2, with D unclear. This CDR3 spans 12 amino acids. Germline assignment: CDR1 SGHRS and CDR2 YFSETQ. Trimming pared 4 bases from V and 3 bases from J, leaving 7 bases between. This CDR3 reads CASSGQDYGYTF. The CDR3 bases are TGCGCCAGCAGCGGGCAGGACTATGGCTACACCTTC.

The CDR3 spells CASSRTQGNEQYF. DNA for the CDR3: TGTGCCAGCAGCAGAACACAGGGCAACGAGCAGTACTTC. The rearrangement links TRBV7-2 to TRBJ2-7; tentative D call: TRBD1 (6 bases). Trimming took 5 bases from V and 5 from J, leaving 13 bases between them. The CDR3 extends over 13 amino acids. Germline V gene sequence: CDR1 SGHTA, CDR2 FQGNSA.

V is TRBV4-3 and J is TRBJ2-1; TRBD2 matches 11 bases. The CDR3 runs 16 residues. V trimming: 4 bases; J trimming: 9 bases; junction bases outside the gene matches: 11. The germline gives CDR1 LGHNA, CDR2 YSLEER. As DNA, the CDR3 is TGCGCCAGCAGCCTTGTTAGCGGGGGGGAAAACGGTGAGCAGTTCTTC. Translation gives CASSLVSGGENGEQFF.

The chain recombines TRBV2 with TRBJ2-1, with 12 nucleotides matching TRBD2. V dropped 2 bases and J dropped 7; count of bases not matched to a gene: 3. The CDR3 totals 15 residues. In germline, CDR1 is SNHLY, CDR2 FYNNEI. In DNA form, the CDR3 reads TGTGCCAGCAGTGAACTAGCGGGGGGGTGGAATGAGCAGTTCTTC. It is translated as CASSELAGGWNEQFF.

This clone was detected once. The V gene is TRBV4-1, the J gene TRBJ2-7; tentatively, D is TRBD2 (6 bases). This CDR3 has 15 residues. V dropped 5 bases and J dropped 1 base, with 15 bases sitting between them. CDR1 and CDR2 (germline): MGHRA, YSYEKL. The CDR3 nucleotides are TGCGCCAGCAGCACGGGCCCCGCGGGATCCTACGAGCAGTACTTC. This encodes CASSTGPAGSYEQYF.

CDR3 sequence: CASSYLGTGVAGELFF. Written as DNA, the CDR3 is TGTGCCAGCAGTTACTTGGGGACAGGGGTTGCCGGGGAGCTGTTTTTT. The rearrangement links TRBV6-5 to TRBJ2-2, with 10 nucleotides matching TRBD1. The length of the CDR3 is 16 residues. The junction had 5 bases not matched to a gene; V was cut back by 1 base and J by 6 bases. In germline, CDR1 is MNHEY, CDR2 SVGAGI.

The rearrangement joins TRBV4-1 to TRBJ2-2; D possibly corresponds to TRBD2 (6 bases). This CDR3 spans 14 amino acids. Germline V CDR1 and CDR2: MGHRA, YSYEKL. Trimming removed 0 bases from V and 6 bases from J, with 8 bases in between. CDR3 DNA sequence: TGCGCCAGCAGCCAAGAGGGACTGGCCGGGGAGCTGTTTTTT. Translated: CASSQEGLAGELFF.